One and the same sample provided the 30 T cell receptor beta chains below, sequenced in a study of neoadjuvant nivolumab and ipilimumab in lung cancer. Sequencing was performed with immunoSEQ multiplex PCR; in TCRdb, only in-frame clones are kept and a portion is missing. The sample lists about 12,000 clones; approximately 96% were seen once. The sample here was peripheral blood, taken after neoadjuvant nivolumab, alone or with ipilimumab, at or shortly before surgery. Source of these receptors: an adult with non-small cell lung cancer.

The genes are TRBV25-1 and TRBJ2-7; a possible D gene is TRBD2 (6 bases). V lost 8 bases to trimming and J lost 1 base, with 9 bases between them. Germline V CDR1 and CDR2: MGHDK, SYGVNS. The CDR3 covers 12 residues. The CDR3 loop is CASGGLSYEQYF. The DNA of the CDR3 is TGTGCCAGCGGAGGGTTATCCTACGAGCAGTACTTC.

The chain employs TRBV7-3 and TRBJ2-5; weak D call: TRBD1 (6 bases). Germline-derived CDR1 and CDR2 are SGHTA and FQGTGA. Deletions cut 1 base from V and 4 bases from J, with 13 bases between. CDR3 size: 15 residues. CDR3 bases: TGTGCCAGCAGCTTAAGCAGGGGAATTGGAGAGACCCAGTACTTC. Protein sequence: CASSLSRGIGETQYF.

CDR3 DNA sequence: TGTGCCAGCAGAGCGGGACAGGGAAGGTCTGGAAACACCATATATTTT. Its protein is CASRAGQGRSGNTIYF. J is TRBJ1-3 and V is TRBV27; 9 nucleotides agree with TRBD1. V shed 6 bases, J shed 1 base, and the junction held 7 bases outside the gene matches. Germline V gives CDR1 MNHEY, CDR2 SMNVEV (reference sequence). The CDR3 sequence is 16 residues long.

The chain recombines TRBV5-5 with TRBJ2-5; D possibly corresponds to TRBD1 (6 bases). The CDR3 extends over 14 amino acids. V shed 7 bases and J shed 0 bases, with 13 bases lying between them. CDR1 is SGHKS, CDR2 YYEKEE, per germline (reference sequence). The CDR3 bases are TGTGCCAGCGGCCTACAGGGAAACCAAGAGACCCAGTACTTC. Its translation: CASGLQGNQETQYF.

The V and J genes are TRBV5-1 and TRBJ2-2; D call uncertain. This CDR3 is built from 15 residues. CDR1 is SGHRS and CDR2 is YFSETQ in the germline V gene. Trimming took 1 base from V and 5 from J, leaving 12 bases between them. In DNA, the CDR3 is TGCGCCAGCAGCTTGCCGGCGGAACGGACCGGGGAGCTGTTTTTT. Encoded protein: CASSLPAERTGELFF.

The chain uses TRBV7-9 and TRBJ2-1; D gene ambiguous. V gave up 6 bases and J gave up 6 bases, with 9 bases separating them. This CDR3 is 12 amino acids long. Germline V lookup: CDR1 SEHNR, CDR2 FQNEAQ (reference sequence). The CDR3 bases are TGTGCCAGCAGTCATAACAGCAATGAGCAGTTCTTC. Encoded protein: CASSHNSNEQFF.

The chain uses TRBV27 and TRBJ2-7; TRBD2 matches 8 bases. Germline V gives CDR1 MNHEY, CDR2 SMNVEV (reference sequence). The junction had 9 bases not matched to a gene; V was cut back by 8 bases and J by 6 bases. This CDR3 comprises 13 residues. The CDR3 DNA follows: TGTGCCAGCTGGGATCTGGCGGGGGGCGAGCAGTACTTC. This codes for CASWDLAGGEQYF.

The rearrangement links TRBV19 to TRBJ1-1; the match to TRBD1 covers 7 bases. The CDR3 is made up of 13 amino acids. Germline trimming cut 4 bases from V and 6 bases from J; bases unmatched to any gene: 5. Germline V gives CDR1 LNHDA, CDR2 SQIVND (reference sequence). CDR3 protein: CASSNDRDSEAFF. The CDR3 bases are TGTGCCAGTAGTAACGACAGGGACTCTGAAGCTTTCTTT.

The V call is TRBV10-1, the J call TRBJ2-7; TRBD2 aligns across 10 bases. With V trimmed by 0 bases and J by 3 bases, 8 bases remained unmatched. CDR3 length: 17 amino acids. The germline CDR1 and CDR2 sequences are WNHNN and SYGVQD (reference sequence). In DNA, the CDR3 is TGCGCCAGCAGTGAGTCTGTCCTAGCGGGAGATGACTACGAGCAGTACTTC. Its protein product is CASSESVLAGDDYEQYF.

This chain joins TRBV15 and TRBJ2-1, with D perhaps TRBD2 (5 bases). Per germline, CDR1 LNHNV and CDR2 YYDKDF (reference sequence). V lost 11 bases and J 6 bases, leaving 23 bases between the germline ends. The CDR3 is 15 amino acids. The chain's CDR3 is CAVGKRWELPNEQFF. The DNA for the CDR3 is TGTGCCGTAGGGAAGAGGTGGGAGCTCCCCAATGAGCAGTTCTTC.

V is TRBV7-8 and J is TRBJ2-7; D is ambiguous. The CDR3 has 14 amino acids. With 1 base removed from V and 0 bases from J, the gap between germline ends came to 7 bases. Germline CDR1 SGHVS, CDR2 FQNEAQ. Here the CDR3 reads CASSLVFSSYEQYF. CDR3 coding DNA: TGTGCCAGCAGCTTAGTTTTCTCCTCCTACGAGCAGTACTTC.

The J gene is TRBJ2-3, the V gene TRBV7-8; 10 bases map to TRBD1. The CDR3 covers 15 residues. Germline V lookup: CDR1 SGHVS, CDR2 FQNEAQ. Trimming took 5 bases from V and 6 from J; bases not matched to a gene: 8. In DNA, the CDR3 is TGTGCCAGCAGCGACAGGGGGCTTGGGTACGATACGCAGTATTTT. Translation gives CASSDRGLGYDTQYF.

CDR3 sequence reads: CASSSNAAGHHYEQYF. In DNA form, the CDR3 reads TGTGCCAGCAGCTCGAATGCCGCAGGGCACCACTACGAGCAGTACTTC. The gene calls are TRBV7-9 and TRBJ2-7; possible D gene TRBD1, 5 bases. Trimming shortened V by 4 bases and J by 3 bases, and 19 bases separated the two germline ends. The CDR3 covers 16 residues. Germline CDR1 SEHNR, CDR2 FQNEAQ (reference sequence).

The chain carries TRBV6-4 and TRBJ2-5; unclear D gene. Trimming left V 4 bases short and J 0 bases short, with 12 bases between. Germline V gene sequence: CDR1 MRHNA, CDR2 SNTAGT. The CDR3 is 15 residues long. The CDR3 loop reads CASSVGSTHQETQYF. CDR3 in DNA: TGTGCCAGCAGTGTTGGTAGTACCCACCAAGAGACCCAGTACTTC.

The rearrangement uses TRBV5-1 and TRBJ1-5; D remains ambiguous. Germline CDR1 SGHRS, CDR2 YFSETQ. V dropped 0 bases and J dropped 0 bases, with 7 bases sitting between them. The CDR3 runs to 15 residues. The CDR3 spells CASSLGNVSNQPQHF. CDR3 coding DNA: TGCGCCAGCAGCTTGGGGAACGTTAGCAATCAGCCCCAGCATTTT.

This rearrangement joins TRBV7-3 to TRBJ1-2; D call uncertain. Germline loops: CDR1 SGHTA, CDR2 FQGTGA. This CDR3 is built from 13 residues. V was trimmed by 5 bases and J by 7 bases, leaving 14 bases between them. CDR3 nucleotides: TGTGCCAGCAGCCAAGGACCAGAGGTTGGCTACACCTTC. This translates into CASSQGPEVGYTF.

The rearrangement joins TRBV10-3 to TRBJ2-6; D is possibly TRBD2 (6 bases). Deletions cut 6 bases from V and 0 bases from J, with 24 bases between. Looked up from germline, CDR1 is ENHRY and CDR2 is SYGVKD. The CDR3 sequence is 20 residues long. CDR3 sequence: CAISTNILALGGSGANVLTF. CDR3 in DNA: TGTGCCATCAGCACCAACATACTAGCTTTGGGAGGCTCTGGGGCCAACGTCCTGACTTTC.

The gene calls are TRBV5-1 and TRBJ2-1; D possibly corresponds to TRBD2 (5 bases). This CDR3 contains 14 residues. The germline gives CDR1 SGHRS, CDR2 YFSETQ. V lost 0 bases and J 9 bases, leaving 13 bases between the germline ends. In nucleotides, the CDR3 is TGCGCCAGCAGCTTGGAGTTAGTTGCGGGTGAGCAGTTCTTC. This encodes CASSLELVAGEQFF. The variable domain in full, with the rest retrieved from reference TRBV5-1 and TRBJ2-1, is KAGVTQTPRYLIKTRGQQVTLSCSPISGHRSVSWYQQTPGQGLQFLFEYFSETQRNKGNFPGRFSGRQFSNSRSEMNVSTLELGDSALYLCASSLELVAGEQFFGPGTRLTVL.

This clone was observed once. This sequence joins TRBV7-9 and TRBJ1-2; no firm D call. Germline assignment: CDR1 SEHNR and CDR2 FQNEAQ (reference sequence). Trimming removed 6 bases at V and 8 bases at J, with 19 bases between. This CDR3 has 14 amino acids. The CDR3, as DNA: TGTGCCAGCAGTCGTTACTCTGGGTCGCAGGGCTACACCTTC. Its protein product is CASSRYSGSQGYTF. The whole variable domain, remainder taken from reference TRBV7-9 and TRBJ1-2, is DTGVSQNPRHKITKRGQNVTFRCDPISEHNRLYWYRQTLGQGPEFLTYFQNEAQLEKSRLLSDRFSAERPKGSFSTLEIQRTEQGDSAMYLCASSRYSGSQGYTFGSGTRLTVV.

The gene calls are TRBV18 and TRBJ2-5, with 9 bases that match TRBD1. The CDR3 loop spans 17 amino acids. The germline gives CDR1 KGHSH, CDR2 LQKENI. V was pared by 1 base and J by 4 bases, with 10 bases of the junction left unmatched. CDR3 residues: CASSPRPGQGFGETQYF. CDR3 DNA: TGTGCCAGCTCACCACGGCCGGGACAGGGTTTTGGAGAGACCCAGTACTTC. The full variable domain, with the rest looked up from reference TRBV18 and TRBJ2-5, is NAGVMQNPRHLVRRRGQEARLRCSPMKGHSHVYWYRQLPEEGLKFMVYLQKENIIDESGMPKERFSAEFPKEGPSILRIQQVVRGDSAAYFCASSPRPGQGFGETQYFGPGTRLLVL.

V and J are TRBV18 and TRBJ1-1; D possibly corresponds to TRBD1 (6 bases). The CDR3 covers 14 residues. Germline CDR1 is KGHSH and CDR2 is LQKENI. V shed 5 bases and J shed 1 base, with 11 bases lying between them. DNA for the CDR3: TGTGCCAGCTCAGCTGACAGGAAGAACACTGAAGCTTTCTTT. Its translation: CASSADRKNTEAFF.

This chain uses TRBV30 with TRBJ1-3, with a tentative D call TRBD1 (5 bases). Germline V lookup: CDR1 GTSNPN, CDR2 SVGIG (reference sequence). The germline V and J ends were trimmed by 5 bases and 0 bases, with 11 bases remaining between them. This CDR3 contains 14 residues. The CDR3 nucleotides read TGTGCCTGGGGGGGACGGTACTCTGGAAACACCATATATTTT. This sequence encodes CAWGGRYSGNTIYF.

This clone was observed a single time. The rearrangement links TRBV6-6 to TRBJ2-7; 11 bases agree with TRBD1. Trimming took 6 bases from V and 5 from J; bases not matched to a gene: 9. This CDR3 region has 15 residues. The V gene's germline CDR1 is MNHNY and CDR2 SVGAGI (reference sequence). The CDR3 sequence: CASRLTGTGGDEQYF. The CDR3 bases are TGTGCCAGCAGGCTAACCGGGACAGGGGGAGACGAGCAGTACTTC.

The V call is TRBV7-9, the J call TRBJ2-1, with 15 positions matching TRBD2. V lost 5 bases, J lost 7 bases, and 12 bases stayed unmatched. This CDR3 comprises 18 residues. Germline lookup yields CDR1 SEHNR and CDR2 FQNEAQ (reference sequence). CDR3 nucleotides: TGTGCCAGCAGCCTACACGGGACTAGCGGGAGGTTCGGAAATGAGCAGTTCTTC. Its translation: CASSLHGTSGRFGNEQFF.

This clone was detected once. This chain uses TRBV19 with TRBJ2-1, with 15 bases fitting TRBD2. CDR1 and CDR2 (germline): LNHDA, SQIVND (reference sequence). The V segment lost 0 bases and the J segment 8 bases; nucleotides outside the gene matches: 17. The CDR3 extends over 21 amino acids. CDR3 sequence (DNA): TGTGCCAGTAGTATAGACACCCCGACTAAGATAGGACTAGCGGGAGGGGATGAGCAGTTCTTC. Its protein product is CASSIDTPTKIGLAGGDEQFF.

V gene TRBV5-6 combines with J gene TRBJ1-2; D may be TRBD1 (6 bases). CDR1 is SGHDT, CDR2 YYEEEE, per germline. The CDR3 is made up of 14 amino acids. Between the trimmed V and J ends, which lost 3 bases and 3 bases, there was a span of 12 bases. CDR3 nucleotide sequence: TGTGCCAGCAGCTGGGGGACACCAGACTATGGCTACACCTTC. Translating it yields CASSWGTPDYGYTF.

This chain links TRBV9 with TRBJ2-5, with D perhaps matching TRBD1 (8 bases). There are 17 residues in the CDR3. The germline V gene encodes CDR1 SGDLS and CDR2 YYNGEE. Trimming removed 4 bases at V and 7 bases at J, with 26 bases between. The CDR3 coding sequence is TGTGCCAGCAGCACCCCCTGGAGCGGGGAACAGGGGGGGACCCAGTACTTC. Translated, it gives CASSTPWSGEQGGTQYF.

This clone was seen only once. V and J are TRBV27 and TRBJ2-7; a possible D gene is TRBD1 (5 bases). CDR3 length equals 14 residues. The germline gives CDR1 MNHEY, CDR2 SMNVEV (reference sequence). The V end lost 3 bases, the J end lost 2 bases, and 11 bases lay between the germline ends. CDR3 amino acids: CASSFQGRTYEQYF. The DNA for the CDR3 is TGTGCCAGCAGTTTCCAGGGCAGGACCTACGAGCAGTACTTC.

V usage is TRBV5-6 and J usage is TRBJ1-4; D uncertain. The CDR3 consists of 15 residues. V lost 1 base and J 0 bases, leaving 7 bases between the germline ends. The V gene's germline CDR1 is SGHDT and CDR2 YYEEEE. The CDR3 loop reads CASSLPGATNEKLFF. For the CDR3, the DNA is TGTGCCAGCAGCTTGCCGGGCGCAACTAATGAAAAACTGTTTTTT.

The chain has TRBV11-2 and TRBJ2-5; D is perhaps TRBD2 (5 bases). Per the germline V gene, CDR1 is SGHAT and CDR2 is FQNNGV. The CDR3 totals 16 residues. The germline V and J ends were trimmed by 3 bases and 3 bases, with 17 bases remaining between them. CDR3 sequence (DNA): TGTGCCAGCAGCTTCCCCGCGGGCCCCCGCAAAGAGACCCAGTACTTC. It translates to CASSFPAGPRKETQYF.